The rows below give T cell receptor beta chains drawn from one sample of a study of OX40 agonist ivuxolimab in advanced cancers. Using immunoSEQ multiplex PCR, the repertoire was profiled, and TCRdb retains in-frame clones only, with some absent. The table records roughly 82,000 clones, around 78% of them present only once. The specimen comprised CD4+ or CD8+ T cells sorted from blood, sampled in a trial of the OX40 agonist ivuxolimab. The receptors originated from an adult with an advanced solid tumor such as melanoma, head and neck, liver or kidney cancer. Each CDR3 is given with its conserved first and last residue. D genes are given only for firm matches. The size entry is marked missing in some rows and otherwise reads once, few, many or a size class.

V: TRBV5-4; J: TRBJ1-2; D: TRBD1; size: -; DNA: TGTGCCAGCAGACCACAGGGGGCGCGGGGTGGCTACACCTTC; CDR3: CASRPQGARGGYTF
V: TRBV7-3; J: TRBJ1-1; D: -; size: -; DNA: TGTGCCAGCAGCCCAACCTCGGGACGGCAGAACACTGAAGCTTTCTTT; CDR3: CASSPTSGRQNTEAFF
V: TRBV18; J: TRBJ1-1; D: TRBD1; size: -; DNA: TGTGCCAGCTCACCGTCTTTACTTGGACAGGGGTCTGAAGCTTTCTTT; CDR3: CASSPSLLGQGSEAFF
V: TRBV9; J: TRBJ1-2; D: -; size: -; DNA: TGTGCCAGCAGCGCCCTTAGGGCGGATGGCTACACCTTC; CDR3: CASSALRADGYTF
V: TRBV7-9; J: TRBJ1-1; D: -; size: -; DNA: TGTGCCAGTTTGCCTCTTATTGGGACCACTGAAGCTTTCTTT; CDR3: CASLPLIGTTEAFF
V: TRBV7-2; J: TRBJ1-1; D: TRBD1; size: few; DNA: TGTGCCAGCAGCCGCCGACAGGGGGCGGCTGAAGCTTTCTTT; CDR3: CASSRRQGAAEAFF
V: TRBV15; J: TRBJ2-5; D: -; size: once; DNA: TGTGCCACCAGCAGAGATCAGGCGGGTGAACTAACAAGAGAGACCCAGTACTTC; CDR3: CATSRDQAGELTRETQYF
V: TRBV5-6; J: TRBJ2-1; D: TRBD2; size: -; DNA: TGTGCCAGCAGCTTGCGCACTAGCGGGGGGTCTGAGCAGTTCTTC; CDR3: CASSLRTSGGSEQFF
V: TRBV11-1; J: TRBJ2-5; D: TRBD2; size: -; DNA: TGTGCCAGCAGGATAAGCGGGGGGGCTCAAGAGACCCAGTACTTC; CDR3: CASRISGGAQETQYF
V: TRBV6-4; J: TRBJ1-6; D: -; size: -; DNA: TGTGCCAGCAGTGTCACAGGGAAGGATAATTCACCCCTCCACTTT; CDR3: CASSVTGKDNSPLHF
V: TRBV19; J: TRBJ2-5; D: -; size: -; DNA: TGTGCCAGTAGCCCCAGGGGCTACCAAGAGACCCAGTACTTC; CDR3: CASSPRGYQETQYF
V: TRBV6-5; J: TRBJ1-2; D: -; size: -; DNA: TGTGCCAGCAGTTTGGACGGCTATGGCTACACCTTC; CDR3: CASSLDGYGYTF
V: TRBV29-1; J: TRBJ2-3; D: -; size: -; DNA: TGCAGCGTGGGGGAGACCTCAGATACGCAGTATTTT; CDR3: CSVGETSDTQYF
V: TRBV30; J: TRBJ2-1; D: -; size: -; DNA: TGTGCCTGGAGTGTACCAATTGGGAATTCGGCCCCCGAGCAGTTCTTC; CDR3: CAWSVPIGNSAPEQFF
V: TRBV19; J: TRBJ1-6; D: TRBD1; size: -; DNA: TGTGCCAGTAGTGCCGCAACCCCCGGGACAGGGAATTCACCCCTCCACTTT; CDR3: CASSAATPGTGNSPLHF
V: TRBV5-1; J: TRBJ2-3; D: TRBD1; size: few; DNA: TGCGCCAGCAGCTTGGGGGACAGGGGAGTCACAGATACGCAGTATTTT; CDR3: CASSLGDRGVTDTQYF
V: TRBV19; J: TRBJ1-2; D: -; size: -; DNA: TGTGCCAGTAGTATAGAGGGGGTTACTAACTATGGCTACACCTTC; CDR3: CASSIEGVTNYGYTF
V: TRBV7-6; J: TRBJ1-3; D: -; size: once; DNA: TGTGCCAGCAGCTTACAGGAGATCTCTGGAAACACCATATATTTT; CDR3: CASSLQEISGNTIYF
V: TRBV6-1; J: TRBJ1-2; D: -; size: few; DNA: TGTGCCAGCAGTGCCCGGGACTTCGGATTCTATGGCTACACCTTC; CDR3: CASSARDFGFYGYTF
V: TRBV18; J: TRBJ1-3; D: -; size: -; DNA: TGTGCCAGCTCACCAGAGACAGCCAGCTCTGGAAACACCATATATTTT; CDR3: CASSPETASSGNTIYF
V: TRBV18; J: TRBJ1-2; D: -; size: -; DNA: TGTGCTTCAGAGGGCGGCAGCGCTAACTATGGCTACACCTTC; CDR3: CASEGGSANYGYTF
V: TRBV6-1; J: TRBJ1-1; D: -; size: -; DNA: TGTGCCAGCAGTGAAAGGATGGAGGGGGACCGGACTGAAGCTTTCTTT; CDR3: CASSERMEGDRTEAFF
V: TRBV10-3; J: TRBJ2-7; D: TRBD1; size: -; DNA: TGTGCCATCAGTGACCGGGACAGGGGTTACGAGCAGTACTTC; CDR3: CAISDRDRGYEQYF
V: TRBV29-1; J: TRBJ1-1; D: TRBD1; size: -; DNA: TGCAGCGGGAAGAGGACAGGGGTGAACACTGAAGCTTTCTTT; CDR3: CSGKRTGVNTEAFF
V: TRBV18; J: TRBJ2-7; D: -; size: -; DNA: TGTGCCAGCTCACCAGGGGAGCCACCCTACGAGCAGTACTTC; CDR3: CASSPGEPPYEQYF
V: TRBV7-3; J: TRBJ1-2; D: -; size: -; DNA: TGTGCCAGCAGCTTAGACGTAGGCCCTTATGGCTACACCTTC; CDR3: CASSLDVGPYGYTF